This is a list of T cell receptor beta chains from one sample in a study of OX40 agonist ivuxolimab in advanced cancers. Only in-frame clones appear in the TCRdb table, and some are missing; sequencing was by immunoSEQ multiplex PCR. The sample yields approximately 20,000 clones, nearly 85% seen once. This material consisted of CD4+ or CD8+ T cells sorted from blood, taken in a trial of the OX40 agonist ivuxolimab. The receptors were sampled from an adult with an advanced solid tumor such as melanoma, head and neck, liver or kidney cancer. Both conserved end residues are part of each CDR3. D genes are given only for firm matches. The size field is filled for only some rows; it gives once, few, many or a size class.

clone_size: NA; v_call: TRBV6-5; d_call: NA; j_call: TRBJ1-3; cdr3_nt: TGTGCCAGCAGCCCAGTGGGGTTCTCTGGAAACACCATATATTTT; cdr3_aa: CASSPVGFSGNTIYF
clone_size: NA; v_call: TRBV28; d_call: NA; j_call: TRBJ2-1; cdr3_nt: TGTGCCAGCAGTTTATCTGGGGATCATGAGCAGTTCTTC; cdr3_aa: CASSLSGDHEQFF
clone_size: NA; v_call: TRBV7-9; d_call: NA; j_call: TRBJ2-7; cdr3_nt: TGTGCCAGCAGGGGCCTAGATGGCGAGCAGTACTTC; cdr3_aa: CASRGLDGEQYF
clone_size: NA; v_call: TRBV29-1; d_call: NA; j_call: TRBJ2-7; cdr3_nt: TGCAGCGCGCAAGACAGGGAGGGAGAGCAGTACTTC; cdr3_aa: CSAQDREGEQYF
clone_size: medium-sized; v_call: TRBV15; d_call: TRBD2; j_call: TRBJ2-1; cdr3_nt: TGTGCCACCAGCAGAGATAGCGGGGGGCTTGATGGGGATGAGCAGTTCTTC; cdr3_aa: CATSRDSGGLDGDEQFF
clone_size: once; v_call: TRBV5-1; d_call: NA; j_call: TRBJ2-7; cdr3_nt: TGCGCCAGCATCGGGGCAGCCTCCTACGAGCAGTACTTC; cdr3_aa: CASIGAASYEQYF
clone_size: NA; v_call: TRBV14; d_call: TRBD1; j_call: TRBJ1-1; cdr3_nt: TGTGCCAGCAGCCGCCCCGGGACAGCGAACACTGAAGCTTTCTTT; cdr3_aa: CASSRPGTANTEAFF
clone_size: NA; v_call: TRBV7-9; d_call: NA; j_call: TRBJ2-7; cdr3_nt: TGTGCCAGCAGCTCCCTTGGGCCCTACGAGCAGTACTTC; cdr3_aa: CASSSLGPYEQYF
clone_size: NA; v_call: TRBV27; d_call: NA; j_call: TRBJ1-1; cdr3_nt: TGTGCCAGCAGTTTAGGCAGTAGCACTGAAGCTTTCTTT; cdr3_aa: CASSLGSSTEAFF
clone_size: NA; v_call: TRBV7-2; d_call: TRBD1; j_call: TRBJ2-7; cdr3_nt: TGTGCCAGCAGCTTCGAGACAGGGCCCTACGAGCAGTACTTC; cdr3_aa: CASSFETGPYEQYF
clone_size: NA; v_call: TRBV30; d_call: TRBD2; j_call: TRBJ2-5; cdr3_nt: TGTGCCTGGAGTGGCGGGGGGCTCGATGATGAAGAGACCCAGTACTTC; cdr3_aa: CAWSGGGLDDEETQYF
clone_size: NA; v_call: TRBV19; d_call: NA; j_call: TRBJ1-5; cdr3_nt: TGTGCCAGTAGTATAGGCCACCATCAGCCCCAGCATTTT; cdr3_aa: CASSIGHHQPQHF
clone_size: once; v_call: TRBV11-2; d_call: NA; j_call: TRBJ2-7; cdr3_nt: TGTGCCAGCAGCGTAGGACAGTTGTACGAGCAGTACTTC; cdr3_aa: CASSVGQLYEQYF